Sequencing of this T cell receptor (beta chain) was carried out in a study of T cells in Graves' hyperthyroidism and ophthalmopathy. Study-level findings and limits: Most expanded thyroid clonotypes above 0.001 also appeared in blood. Ophthalmopathy, as predicted by the model, came a median approximately 6.5 months after the prediction.

Patients were excluded for uncontrolled infection, other autoimmune disease, pregnancy or lactation. CDR1 is SQVTM and CDR2 is ANQGSEA in the germline V gene. The CDR3 runs 14 residues. V gave up 6 bases and J gave up 7 bases; unmatched junction bases: 8. Comments on this clonotype: Its antigen is currently unknown.

There were TCR beta CDR3 regions amplified from RNA transcripts. HTBI primers were employed in a first-round RT-PCR of the TCR CDR3. TCRdb processed the multiplex PCR reads anew with MiXCR; each CDR3 protein has one entry. Here the sample spans 300,000 to 400,000 distinct CDR3 sequences, approximately 17% being singletons. The TCR comes from a man aged 18-30 years with Graves' ophthalmopathy. The specimen sequenced was blood. This chain uses TRBV29-1 with TRBJ1-6; 8 bases are shared with TRBD1. CDR3 in amino acids: CSVTQGAPNSPLHF. The CDR3 nucleotides are TGCAGCGTGACCCAGGGGGCCCCCAATTCACCCCTCCACTTT.